This TCR beta chain was captured in a study of blood T cell repertoires in COVID-19. Study in general: The analysed material was cDNA or gDNA that came from T cells, B-cell-depleted T cells, or PBMCs.

In the authors' methods: For nucleated cells, counts were estimated from reference gene primer amplification. The table came from immunoSEQ multiplex PCR; TCRdb's copy has only in-frame clones and leaves some out. The V and J calls and clone size come from that table; D and trimming were worked out from the DNA. Found here are under 300,000 clones, 85% to 90% of them singletons; the top ten hold 1.9%. Germline trimming cut 3 bases from V and 6 bases from J; bases unmatched to any gene: 8. Germline values: CDR1 KGHDR, CDR2 SFDVKD. This CDR3 spans 16 amino acids. The cohort comprised adults aged roughly 18 to 95 years residing in 20 to 30 US areas.

The origin of this receptor is a woman in her sixties who had recovered from COVID-19. Material: PBMCs or T cells enriched from blood (not recorded which). This chain uses TRBV24-1 with TRBJ2-1; 9 bases match TRBD2. The CDR3, as DNA: TGTGCCACCAGTGATGTTGGCGGGGGGGCCTTCAATGAGCAGTTCTTC. It yields the protein CATSDVGGGAFNEQFF.